This T cell receptor (beta chain) was identified in a study of T cell responses to AZD1222 COVID-19 vaccine. Sequenced by immunoSEQ multiplex PCR; TCRdb stores in-frame clones only, minus some. The sample consists of some 87,000 clones, approximately 89% of them appearing once. A note on this clone: Its antigen is not identified.

Overall study findings and caveats: There were repertoire samples only from the period after the peak T cell response. Baseline seropositivity occurred in only six AZD1222 recipients. Mostly white British, mostly female donors; authors suggested clonal diversity may be underestimated. Per reports, nearly half of all spike-specific TCRs target regions that are unmutated in variants.

J lost 6 bases, V lost 5 bases, and 6 bases had no gene match. The CDR3 has 14 amino acids. In germline, CDR1 is MNHEY, CDR2 SVGAGI. The gene calls are TRBV6-5 and TRBJ2-3, with 9 bases matching TRBD2. The sequence was collected from an adult in good health. Sample: peripheral blood, taken on day 0 of MenACWY control vaccination. The CDR3, as DNA: TGTGCCAGCAGTCAGACTAGCGGAGGGGATACGCAGTATTTT. Protein product: CASSQTSGGDTQYF.